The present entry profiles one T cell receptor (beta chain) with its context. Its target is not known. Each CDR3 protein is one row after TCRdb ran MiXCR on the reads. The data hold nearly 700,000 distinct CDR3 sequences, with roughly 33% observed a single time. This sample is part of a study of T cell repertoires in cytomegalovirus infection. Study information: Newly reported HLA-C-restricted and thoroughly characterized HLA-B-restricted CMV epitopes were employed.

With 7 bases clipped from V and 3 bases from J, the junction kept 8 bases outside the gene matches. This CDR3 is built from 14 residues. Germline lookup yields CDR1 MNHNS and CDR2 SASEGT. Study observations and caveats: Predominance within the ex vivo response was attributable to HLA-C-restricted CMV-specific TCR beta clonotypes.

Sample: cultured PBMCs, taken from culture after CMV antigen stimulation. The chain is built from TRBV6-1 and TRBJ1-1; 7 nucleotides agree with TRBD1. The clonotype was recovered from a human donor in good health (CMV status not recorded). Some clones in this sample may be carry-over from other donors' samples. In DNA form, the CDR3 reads TGTGCCAGCACCCTACAGGGGAGATACACTGAAGCTTTCTTT. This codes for CASTLQGRYTEAFF.